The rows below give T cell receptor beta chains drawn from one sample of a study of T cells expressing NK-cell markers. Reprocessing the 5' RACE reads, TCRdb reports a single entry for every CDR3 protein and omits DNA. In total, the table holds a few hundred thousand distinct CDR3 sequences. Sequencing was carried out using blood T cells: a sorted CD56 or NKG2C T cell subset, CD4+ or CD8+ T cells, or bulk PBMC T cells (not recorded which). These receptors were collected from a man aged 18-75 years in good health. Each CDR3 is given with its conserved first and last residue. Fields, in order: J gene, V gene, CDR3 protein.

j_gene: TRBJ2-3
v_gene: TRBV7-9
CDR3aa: CASSSLAGESTDTQYF

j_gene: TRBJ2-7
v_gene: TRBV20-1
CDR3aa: CSAKPSTGRSYEQYF

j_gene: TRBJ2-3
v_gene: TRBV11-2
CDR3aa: CASSPGGGLAGATQYF

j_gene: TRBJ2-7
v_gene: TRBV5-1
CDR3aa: CASSLEVFAGQGYSYEQYF

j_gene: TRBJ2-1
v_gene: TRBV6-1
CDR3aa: CASSENPLAGGDEQFF

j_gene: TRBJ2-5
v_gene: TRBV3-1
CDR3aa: CASSQHLKTQETQYF

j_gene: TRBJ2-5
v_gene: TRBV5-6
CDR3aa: CASSWRGTGGAETQYF

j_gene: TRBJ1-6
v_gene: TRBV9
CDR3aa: CASSSGPNFSNSPLHF

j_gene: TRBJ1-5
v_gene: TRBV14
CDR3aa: CASSYDPGGGGHNQPQHF

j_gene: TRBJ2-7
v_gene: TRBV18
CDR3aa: CASSSYTGTVNEQYF

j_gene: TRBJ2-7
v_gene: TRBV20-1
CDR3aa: CSATIAGTYEQYF

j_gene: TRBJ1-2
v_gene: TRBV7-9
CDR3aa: CASSRQTGNYGYTF

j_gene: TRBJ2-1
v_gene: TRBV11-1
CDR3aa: CASSLSRGRFNEQFF

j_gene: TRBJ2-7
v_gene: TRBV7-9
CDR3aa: CASSLESGHQQYF

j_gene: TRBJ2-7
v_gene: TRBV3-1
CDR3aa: CASSQLSGEYSYEQYF

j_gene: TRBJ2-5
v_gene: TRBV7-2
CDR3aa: CASSLRGGDGETQYF

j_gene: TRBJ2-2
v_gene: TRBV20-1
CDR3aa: CSARGGGGAVTGELFF

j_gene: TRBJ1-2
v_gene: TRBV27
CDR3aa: CASTNRGPSARYYGYTF

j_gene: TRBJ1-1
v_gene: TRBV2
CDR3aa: CASQGDLNTEAFF

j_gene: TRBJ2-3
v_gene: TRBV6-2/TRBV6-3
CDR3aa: CASSTPIFSSFADTQYF

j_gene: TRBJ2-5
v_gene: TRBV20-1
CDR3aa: CSARDPSGGLGLQETQYF

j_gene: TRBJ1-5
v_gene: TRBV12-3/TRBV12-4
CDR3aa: CASQSGTGAAVSNQPQHF

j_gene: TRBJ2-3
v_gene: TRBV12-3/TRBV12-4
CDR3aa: CASSSDERGKRYF

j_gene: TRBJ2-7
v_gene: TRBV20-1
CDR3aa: CSAGPGQGRNEQYF

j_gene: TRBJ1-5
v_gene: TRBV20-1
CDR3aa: CSAQARDRQPQHF

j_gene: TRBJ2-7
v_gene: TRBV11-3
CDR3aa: CASSFGTGDGYEQYF

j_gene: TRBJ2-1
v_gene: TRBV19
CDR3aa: CASSIAFMVGTGDPKQFF

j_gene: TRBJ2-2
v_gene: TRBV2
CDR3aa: CASKGEPNTGELFF

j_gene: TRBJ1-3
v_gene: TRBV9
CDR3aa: CASSVAGNHGNTIYF

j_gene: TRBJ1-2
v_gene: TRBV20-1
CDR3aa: CSARGTGGGHNYGYTF

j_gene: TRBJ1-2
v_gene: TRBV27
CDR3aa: CASSPQGSNYGYTF

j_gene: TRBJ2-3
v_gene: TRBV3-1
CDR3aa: CASSQTSYTDTQYF

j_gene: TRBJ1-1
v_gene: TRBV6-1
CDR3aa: CASSDRLPQTAFF

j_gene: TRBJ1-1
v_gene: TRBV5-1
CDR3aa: CASSHTGRQNTEAFF

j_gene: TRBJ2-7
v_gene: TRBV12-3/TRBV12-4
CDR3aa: CASSFSSAYEQYF

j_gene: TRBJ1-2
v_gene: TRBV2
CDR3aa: CASSDEGNYGYTF

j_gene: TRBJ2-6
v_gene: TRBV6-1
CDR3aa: CATRDPAGIRANVLTF

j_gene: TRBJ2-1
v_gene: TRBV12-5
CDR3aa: CASGLGDLFANEQFF

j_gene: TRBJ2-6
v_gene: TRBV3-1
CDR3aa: CASSQGNVLTF

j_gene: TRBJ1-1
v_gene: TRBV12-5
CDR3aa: CASGLVLQGWTEAFF

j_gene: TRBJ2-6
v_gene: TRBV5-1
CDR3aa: CASSTRVQGNGANVLTF

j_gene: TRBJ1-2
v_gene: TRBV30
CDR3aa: CAWGTGTDGYTF

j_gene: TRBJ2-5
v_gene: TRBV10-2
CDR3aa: CASSETNKETQYF

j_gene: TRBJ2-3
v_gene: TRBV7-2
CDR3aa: CASSLAWISGGSTDTQYF

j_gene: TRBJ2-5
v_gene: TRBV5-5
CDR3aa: CASSSARASGGKTQYF

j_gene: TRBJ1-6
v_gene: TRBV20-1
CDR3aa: CSAPPSPPSPLHF

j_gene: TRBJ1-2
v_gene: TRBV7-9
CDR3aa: CASSFASVAGYTF

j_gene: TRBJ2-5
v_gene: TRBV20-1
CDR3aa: CSAFAQTDKETQYF

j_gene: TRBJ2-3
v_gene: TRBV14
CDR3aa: CASSQDQGVTTDTQYF

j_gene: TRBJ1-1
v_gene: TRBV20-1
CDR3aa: CSATKDRALTEAFF

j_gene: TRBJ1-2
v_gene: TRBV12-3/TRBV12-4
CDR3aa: CASSWRGEGGYTF

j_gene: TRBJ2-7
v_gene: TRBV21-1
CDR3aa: CASQRTALPPEQYF

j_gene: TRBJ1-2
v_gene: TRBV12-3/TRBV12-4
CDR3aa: CASRAGTASRFYGYTF

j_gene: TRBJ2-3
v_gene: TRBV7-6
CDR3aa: CASSLGAGAITDTQYF

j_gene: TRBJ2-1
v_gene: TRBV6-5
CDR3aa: CASSYARQVYNEQFF

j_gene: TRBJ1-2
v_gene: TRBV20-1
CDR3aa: CSARDISGWGQGARGYTF